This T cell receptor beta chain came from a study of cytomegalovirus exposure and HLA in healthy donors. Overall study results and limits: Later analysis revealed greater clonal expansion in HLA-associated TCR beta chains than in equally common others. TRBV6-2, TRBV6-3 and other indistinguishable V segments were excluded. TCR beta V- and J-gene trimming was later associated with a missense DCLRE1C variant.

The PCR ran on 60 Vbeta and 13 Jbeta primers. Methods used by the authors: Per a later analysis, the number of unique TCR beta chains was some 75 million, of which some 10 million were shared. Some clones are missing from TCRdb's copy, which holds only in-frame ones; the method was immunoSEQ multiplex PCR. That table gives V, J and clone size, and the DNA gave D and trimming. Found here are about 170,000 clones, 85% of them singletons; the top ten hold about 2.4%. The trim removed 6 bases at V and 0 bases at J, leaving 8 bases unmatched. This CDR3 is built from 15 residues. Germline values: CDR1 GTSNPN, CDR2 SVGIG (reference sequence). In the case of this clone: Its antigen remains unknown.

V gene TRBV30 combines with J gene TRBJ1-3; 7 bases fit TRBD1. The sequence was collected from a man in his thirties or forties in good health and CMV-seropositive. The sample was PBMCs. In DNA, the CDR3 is TGTGCCTGTCATTCCTCAGGGGGCTCTGGAAACACCATATATTTT. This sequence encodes CACHSSGGSGNTIYF.